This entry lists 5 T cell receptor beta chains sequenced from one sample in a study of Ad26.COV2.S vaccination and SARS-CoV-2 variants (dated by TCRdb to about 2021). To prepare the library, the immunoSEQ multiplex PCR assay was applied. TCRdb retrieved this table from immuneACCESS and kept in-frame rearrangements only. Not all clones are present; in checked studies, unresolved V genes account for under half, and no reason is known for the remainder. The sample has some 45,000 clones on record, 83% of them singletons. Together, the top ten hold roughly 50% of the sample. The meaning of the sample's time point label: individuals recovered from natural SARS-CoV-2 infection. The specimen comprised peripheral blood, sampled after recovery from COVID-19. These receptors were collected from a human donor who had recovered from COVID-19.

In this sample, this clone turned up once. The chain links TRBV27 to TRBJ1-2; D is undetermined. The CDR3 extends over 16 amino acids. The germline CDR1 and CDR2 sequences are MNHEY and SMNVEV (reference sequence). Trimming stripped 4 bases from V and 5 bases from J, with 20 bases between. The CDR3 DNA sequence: TGTGCCAGCAGTTCCGGGCCCCTTGTAGGTTCTTATGGCTACACCTTC. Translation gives CASSSGPLVGSYGYTF.

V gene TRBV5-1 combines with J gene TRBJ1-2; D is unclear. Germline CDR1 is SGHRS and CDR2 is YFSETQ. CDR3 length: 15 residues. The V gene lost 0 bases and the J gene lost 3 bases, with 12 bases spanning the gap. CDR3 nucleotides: TGCGCCAGCAGCTTGGCTGGAGACTTCCACTATGGCTACACCTTC. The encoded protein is CASSLAGDFHYGYTF.

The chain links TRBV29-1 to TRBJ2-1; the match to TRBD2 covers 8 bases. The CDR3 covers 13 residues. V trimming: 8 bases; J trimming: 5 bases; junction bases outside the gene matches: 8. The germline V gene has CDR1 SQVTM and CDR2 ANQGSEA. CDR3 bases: TGCAGCTACCCCCGGACTAGCAACAATGAGCAGTTCTTC. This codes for CSYPRTSNNEQFF.

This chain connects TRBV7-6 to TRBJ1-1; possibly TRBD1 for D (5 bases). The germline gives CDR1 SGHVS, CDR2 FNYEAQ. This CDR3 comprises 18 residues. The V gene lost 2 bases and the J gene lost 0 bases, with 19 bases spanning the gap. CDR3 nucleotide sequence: TGTGCCAGCAGCTTACAGGTTGGGGCGGGATCCATGAACACTGAAGCTTTCTTT. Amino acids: CASSLQVGAGSMNTEAFF.

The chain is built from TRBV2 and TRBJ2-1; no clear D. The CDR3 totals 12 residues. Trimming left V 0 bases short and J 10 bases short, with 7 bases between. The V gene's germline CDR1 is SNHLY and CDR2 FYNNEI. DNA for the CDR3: TGTGCCAGCAGTGAAGCTAGTAACGAGCAGTTCTTC. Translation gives CASSEASNEQFF. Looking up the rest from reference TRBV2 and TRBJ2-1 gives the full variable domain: EPEVTQTPSHQVTQMGQEVILRCVPISNHLYFYWYRQILGQKVEFLVSFYNNEISEKSEIFDDQFSVERPDGSNFTLKIRSTKLEDSAMYFCASSEASNEQFFGPGTRLTVL.